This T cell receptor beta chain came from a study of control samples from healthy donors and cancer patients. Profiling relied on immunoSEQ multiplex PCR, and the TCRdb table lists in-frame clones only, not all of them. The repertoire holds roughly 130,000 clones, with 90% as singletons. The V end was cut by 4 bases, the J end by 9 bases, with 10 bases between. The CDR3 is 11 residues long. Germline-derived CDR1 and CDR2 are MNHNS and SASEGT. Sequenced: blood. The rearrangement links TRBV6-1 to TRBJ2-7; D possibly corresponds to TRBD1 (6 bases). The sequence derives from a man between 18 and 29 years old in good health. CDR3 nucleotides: TGTGCCAGCAGTGTAGCAGGGGCGCAGTACGTC. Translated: CASSVAGAQYV.